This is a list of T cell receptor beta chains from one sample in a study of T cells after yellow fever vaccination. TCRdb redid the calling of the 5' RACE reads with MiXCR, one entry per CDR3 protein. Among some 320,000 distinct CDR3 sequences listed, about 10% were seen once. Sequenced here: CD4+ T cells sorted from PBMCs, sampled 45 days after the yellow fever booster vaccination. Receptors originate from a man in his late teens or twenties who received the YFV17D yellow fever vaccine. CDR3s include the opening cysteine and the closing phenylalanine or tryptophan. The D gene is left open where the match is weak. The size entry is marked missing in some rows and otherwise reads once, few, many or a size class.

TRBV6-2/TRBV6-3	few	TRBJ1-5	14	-	CASRRGYSNQPQHF	TGTGCCAGCAGACGGGGGTATAGCAATCAGCCCCAGCATTTT
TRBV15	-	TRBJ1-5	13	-	CATSRGTGQPQHF	TGTGCCACCTCTCGTGGAACGGGTCAGCCCCAGCATTTT
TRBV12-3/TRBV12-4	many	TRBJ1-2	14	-	CASSRTGTYYGYTF	TGTGCCAGCAGTCGTACAGGGACCTACTATGGCTACACCTTC
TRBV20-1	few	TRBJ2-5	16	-	CSARDPQDYFQETQYF	TGCAGTGCTAGAGATCCCCAGGACTACTTCCAAGAGACCCAGTACTTC
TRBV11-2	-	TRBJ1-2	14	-	CASSLSVGGYGYTF	TGTGCCAGCAGCTTAAGCGTCGGGGGATATGGCTACACCTTC
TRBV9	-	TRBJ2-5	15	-	CASSVAPRRGETQYF	TGTGCCAGCAGCGTAGCTCCCCGGCGGGGAGAGACCCAGTACTTC
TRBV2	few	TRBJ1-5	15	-	CASRKNLQGNQPQHF	TGTGCCAGCAGAAAAAACCTACAGGGCAATCAGCCCCAGCATTTT
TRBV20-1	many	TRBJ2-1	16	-	CSALDSGLPSYNEQFF	TGCAGTGCTTTAGATTCGGGACTCCCCTCCTACAATGAGCAGTTCTTC
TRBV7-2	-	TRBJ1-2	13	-	CASSPGRADGYTF	TGTGCCAGCAGCCCAGGTCGGGCAGATGGCTACACCTTC
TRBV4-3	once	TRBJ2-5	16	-	CASSQEWPRASETQYF	TGCGCCAGCAGCCAAGAATGGCCCCGGGCATCAGAGACCCAGTACTTC
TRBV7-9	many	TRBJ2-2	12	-	CASSLLVGELFF	TGTGCCAGCAGCTTGTTGGTCGGGGAGCTGTTTTTT
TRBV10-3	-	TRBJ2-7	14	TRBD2	CAVNSGGDPYEQYF	TGTGCCGTCAACAGCGGGGGAGACCCCTACGAGCAGTACTTC
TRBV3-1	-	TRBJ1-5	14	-	CASSLGTRNQPQHF	TGTGCCAGCAGCCTCGGGACTCGAAATCAGCCCCAGCATTTT
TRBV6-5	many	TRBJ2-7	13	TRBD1	CASRRQGANEQYF	TGTGCCAGCAGACGACAGGGGGCTAACGAGCAGTACTTC
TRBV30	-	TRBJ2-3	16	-	CAWSMGRGGGPDTQYF	TGTGCCTGGAGTATGGGGCGAGGCGGGGGCCCAGATACGCAGTATTTT
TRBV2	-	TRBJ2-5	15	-	CASSLATGVVETQYF	TGTGCCAGCAGTTTAGCAACGGGGGTGGTCGAGACCCAGTACTTC
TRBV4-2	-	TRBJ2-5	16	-	CASSQGSTGMRETQYF	TGTGCCAGCAGCCAAGGTTCGACTGGGATGCGAGAGACCCAGTACTTC
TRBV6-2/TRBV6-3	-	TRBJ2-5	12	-	CASTDPQETQYF	TGTGCCAGCACTGACCCCCAAGAGACCCAGTACTTC
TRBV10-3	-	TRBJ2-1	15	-	CAISASSGGTNEQFF	TGTGCCATCAGCGCCTCATCAGGGGGGACAAATGAGCAGTTCTTC
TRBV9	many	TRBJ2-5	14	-	CASSHGRSQETQYF	TGTGCCAGCAGCCATGGACGGAGCCAAGAGACCCAGTACTTC
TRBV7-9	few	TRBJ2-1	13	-	CASSLDNLNEQFF	TGTGCCAGCAGCTTAGACAATCTAAATGAGCAGTTCTTC
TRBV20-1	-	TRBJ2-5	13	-	CSARGTGGQTQYF	TGCAGTGCTAGAGGTACCGGGGGGCAGACCCAGTACTTC
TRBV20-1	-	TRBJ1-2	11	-	CSARDPPRNTF	TGCAGTGCTAGAGATCCACCTCGAAACACCTTC
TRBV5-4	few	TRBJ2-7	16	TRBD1	CASSKTGQGAYYEQYF	TGTGCCAGCAGCAAGACAGGACAGGGGGCGTATTACGAGCAGTACTTC
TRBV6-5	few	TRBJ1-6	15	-	CASSYGGAVSSPLHF	TGTGCCAGCAGTTACGGGGGGGCAGTCAGTTCACCCCTCCACTTT
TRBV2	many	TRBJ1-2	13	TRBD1	CASSAGTAMGYTF	TGTGCCAGCAGCGCTGGGACAGCTATGGGCTACACCTTC
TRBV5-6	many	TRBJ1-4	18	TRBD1	CASTLRGTGGARDEKLFF	TGTGCCAGCACCCTACGCGGGACAGGGGGCGCGAGAGATGAAAAACTGTTTTTT
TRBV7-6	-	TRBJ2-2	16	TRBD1	CASSSMAGTDTGELFF	TGTGCCAGCAGCTCAATGGCCGGGACAGACACCGGGGAGCTGTTTTTT
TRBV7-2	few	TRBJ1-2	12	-	CASSSVGYGYTF	TGTGCCAGCAGCTCGGTAGGATATGGCTACACCTTC
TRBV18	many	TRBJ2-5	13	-	CASSLRETETQYF	TGTGCCAGCTCACTCCGGGAAACTGAGACCCAGTACTTC
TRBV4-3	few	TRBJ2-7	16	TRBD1	CASSPFLDRSSYEQYF	TGCGCCAGCAGCCCATTCTTGGACAGGAGCTCCTACGAGCAGTACTTC
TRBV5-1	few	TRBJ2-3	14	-	CASSLNGEGDTQYF	TGCGCCAGCAGCTTGAATGGGGAAGGAGATACGCAGTATTTT
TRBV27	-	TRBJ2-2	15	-	CATRPAPANTGELFF	TGTGCCACTCGCCCAGCACCCGCGAACACCGGGGAGCTGTTTTTT
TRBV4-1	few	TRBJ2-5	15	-	CASSQEGHPGETQYF	TGCGCCAGCAGCCAAGAAGGACACCCTGGCGAGACCCAGTACTTC
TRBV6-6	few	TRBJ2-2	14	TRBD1	CASNSDRVTGELFF	TGTGCCAGCAACTCGGACAGGGTCACCGGGGAGCTGTTTTTT
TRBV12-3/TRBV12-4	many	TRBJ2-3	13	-	CASSPTGTDTQYF	TGTGCCAGCAGCCCGACTGGCACAGATACGCAGTATTTT
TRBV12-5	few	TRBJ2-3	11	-	CASGQADTQYF	TGTGCTAGTGGTCAGGCGGATACGCAGTATTTT
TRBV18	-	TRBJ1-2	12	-	CASSPGGLGYTF	TGTGCCAGCTCACCAGGAGGGCTCGGCTACACCTTC
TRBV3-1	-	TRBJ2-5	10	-	CASSQATQYF	TGTGCCAGCAGCCAAGCAACCCAGTACTTC
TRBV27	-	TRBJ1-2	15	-	CASTPRLGTDHGYTF	TGTGCCAGCACTCCCAGGCTAGGGACGGACCATGGCTACACCTTC
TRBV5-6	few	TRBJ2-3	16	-	CASSLPPWRRRDTQYF	TGTGCCAGCAGCTTGCCCCCCTGGCGGCGACGAGATACGCAGTATTTT
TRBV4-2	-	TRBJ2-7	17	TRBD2	CASSQDRLAGTYYEQYF	TGTGCCAGCAGCCAAGATAGACTAGCGGGGACATACTACGAGCAGTACTTC
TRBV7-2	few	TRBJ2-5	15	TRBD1	CASSPGGQGWETQYF	TGTGCCAGCAGCCCGGGGGGACAGGGATGGGAGACCCAGTACTTC
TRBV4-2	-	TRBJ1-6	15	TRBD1	CASSPPGQGNSPLHF	TGTGCCAGCAGCCCACCGGGACAGGGCAATTCACCCCTCCACTTT
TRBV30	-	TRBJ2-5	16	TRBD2	CAWTRSRGAIQETQYF	TGTGCCTGGACCCGATCGCGGGGGGCAATCCAAGAGACCCAGTACTTC
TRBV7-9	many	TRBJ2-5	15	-	CASSYREGFGETQYF	TGTGCCAGCAGCTACCGCGAAGGGTTCGGAGAGACCCAGTACTTC
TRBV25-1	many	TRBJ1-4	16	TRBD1	CASRSGTELSNEKLFF	TGTGCCAGCAGATCCGGGACAGAGCTTTCTAATGAAAAACTGTTTTTT
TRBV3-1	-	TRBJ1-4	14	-	CASSRNPAGEKLFF	TGTGCCAGCAGCCGCAACCCCGCCGGTGAAAAACTGTTTTTT
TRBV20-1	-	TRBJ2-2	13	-	CSAQGLYTGELFF	TGCAGTGCTCAGGGGCTGTACACCGGGGAGCTGTTTTTT
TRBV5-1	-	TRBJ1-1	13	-	CASSFRDTTEAFF	TGCGCCAGCAGCTTCCGGGACACCACTGAAGCTTTCTTT
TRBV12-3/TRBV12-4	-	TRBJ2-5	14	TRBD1	CASSSPTGTETQYF	TGTGCCAGCAGTTCACCGACAGGGACGGAGACCCAGTACTTC
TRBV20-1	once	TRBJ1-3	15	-	CSARDAQSSGNTIYF	TGCAGTGCTAGAGATGCCCAGTCCTCTGGAAACACCATATATTTT
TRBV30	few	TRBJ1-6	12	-	CAWSSRNSPLHF	TGTGCCTGGAGCAGTCGAAATTCACCCCTCCACTTT